This T cell receptor beta chain originates from a study of blood T cells in healthy people across ages. Overall study findings and caveats: Not knowing donor CMV status may have confounded expanded clonotype changes. Compared with aged donors, long-lived donors showed fewer expanded clones, suggesting selection. Observed TCR beta diversity per million T cells went down as age went up. This fall followed a roughly linear course with age.

There were at least 6 micrograms of total RNA extracted from every sample. A second PCR, run for about 6 to 11 cycles, used a sample-barcoded 5' primer plus a J-beta primer mix. TCRdb re-called the 5' RACE reads with MiXCR, one entry per CDR3 protein. The profile shows 1.8 million or so distinct CDR3 sequences, around 40% of them singletons. With regard to this clonotype: Antigen: not known.

This CDR3 comprises 17 residues. CDR1 is SGHKS, CDR2 YYEKEE, per germline (reference sequence). Trimming removed 0 bases at V and 4 bases at J, with 17 bases between. This sequence originates from a human donor in good health. The material sequenced was blood. V gene TRBV5-5 combines with J gene TRBJ1-5; weak D call: TRBD1 (5 bases). CDR3 nucleotide sequence: TGTGCCAGCAGCTTGGCAGGGTTCCGGGACCAAAATCAGCCCCAGCATTTT. The encoded protein is CASSLAGFRDQNQPQHF.